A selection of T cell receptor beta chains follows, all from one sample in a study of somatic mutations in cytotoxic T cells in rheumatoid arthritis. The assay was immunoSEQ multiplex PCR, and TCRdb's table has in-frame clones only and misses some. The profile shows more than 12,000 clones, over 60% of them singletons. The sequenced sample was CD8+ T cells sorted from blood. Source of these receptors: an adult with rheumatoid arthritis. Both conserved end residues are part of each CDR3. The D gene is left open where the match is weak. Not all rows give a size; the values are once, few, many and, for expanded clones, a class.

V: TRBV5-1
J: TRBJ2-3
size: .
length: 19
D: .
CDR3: CASSLSHWTVLASTDTQYF
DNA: TGCGCCAGCAGCTTGAGTCATTGGACAGTCCTCGCTAGCACAGATACGCAGTATTTT

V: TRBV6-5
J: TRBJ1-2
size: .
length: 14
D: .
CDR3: CASRSDRPDYGYTF
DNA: TGTGCCAGCAGGTCGGACAGACCGGACTATGGCTACACCTTC

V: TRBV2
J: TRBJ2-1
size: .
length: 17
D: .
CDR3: CASSDLGQGSSYNEQFF
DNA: TGTGCCAGCAGTGACCTGGGGCAGGGTAGCTCCTACAATGAGCAGTTCTTC

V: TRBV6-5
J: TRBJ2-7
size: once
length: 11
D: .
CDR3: CASRSSYEQYF
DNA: TGTGCCAGCAGGAGCTCCTACGAGCAGTACTTC

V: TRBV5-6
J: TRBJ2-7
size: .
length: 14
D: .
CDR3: CASSLGGGSYEQYF
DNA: TGTGCCAGCAGCTTGGGTGGGGGCTCCTACGAGCAGTACTTC

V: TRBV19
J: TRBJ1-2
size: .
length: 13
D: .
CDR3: CASSLRVDYGYTF
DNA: TGTGCCAGTAGTCTCAGGGTGGACTATGGCTACACCTTC

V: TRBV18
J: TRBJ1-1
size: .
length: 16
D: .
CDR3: CASSPPVRALNTEAFF
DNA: TGTGCCAGCTCACCACCGGTAAGGGCCCTGAACACTGAAGCTTTCTTT

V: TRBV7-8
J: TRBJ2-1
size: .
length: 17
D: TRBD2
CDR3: CASSLGGSGGFFNEQFF
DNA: TGTGCCAGCAGCTTAGGTGGTAGCGGGGGATTTTTCAATGAGCAGTTCTTC

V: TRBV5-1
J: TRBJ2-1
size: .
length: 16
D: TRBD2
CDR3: CASSQGLAGGHNEQFF
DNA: TGCGCCAGCAGCCAGGGACTAGCGGGGGGACACAATGAGCAGTTCTTC

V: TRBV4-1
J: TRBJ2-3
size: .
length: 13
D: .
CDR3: CASSQDSLDTQYF
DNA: TGCGCCAGCAGCCAAGATTCCCTAGATACGCAGTATTTT

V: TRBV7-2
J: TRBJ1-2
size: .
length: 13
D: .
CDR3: CASSLTGSYGYTF
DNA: TGTGCCAGCAGCTTAACAGGCAGCTATGGCTACACCTTC

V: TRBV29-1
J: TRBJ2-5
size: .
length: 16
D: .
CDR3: CSVEERYMKAQETQYF
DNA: TGCAGCGTTGAAGAACGGTACATGAAGGCCCAAGAGACCCAGTACTTC

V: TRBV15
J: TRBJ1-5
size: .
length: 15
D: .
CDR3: CATSSRGGRNQPQHF
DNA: TGTGCCACCAGCAGTAGAGGGGGACGTAATCAGCCCCAGCATTTT

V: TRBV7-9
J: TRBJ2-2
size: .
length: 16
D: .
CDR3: CASSLWTGENTGELFF
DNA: TGTGCCAGCAGCTTATGGACGGGGGAGAACACCGGGGAGCTGTTTTTT

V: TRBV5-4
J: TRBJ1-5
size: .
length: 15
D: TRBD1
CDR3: CASSTTGGSGQPQHF
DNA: TGTGCCAGCAGCACGACAGGGGGCAGCGGTCAGCCCCAGCATTTT

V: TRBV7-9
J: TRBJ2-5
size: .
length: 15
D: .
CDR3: CASSSTDSGRLGQYF
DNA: TGTGCCAGCAGCTCCACGGACTCGGGCAGATTGGGCCAGTACTTC

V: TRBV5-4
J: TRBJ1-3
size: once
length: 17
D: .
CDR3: CASSLRPQSLGGNTIYF
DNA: TGTGCCAGCAGCTTGCGGCCACAGAGCCTCGGAGGAAACACCATATATTTT

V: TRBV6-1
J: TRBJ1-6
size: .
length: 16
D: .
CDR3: CASSANPGAIGSPLHF
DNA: TGTGCCAGCAGTGCCAATCCGGGGGCTATAGGATCACCCCTCCACTTT

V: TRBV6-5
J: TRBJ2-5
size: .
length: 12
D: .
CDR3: CASQTSSETQYF
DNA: TGTGCCAGTCAGACTAGTTCAGAGACCCAGTACTTC

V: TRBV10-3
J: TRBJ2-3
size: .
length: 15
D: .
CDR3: CAISDPRETSDTQYF
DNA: TGTGCCATCAGTGATCCCAGGGAGACGTCAGATACGCAGTATTTT

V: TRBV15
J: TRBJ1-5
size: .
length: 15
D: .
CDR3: CATSRDLGQGQPQHF
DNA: TGTGCCACCAGCAGAGATCTGGGGCAAGGGCAGCCCCAGCATTTT

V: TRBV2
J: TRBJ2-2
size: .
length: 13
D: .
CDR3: CASQTDPPGMLFF
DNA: TGTGCCAGTCAGACAGATCCACCGGGGATGTTGTTTTTT

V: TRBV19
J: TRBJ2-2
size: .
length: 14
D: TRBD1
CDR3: CASSPGTGTGELFF
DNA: TGTGCCAGTAGTCCAGGGACAGGAACCGGGGAGCTGTTTTTT

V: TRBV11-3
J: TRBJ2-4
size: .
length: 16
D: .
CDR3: CASSLLGTLAKNIQYF
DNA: TGTGCCAGCAGCTTGCTCGGGACCCTAGCCAAAAACATTCAGTACTTC

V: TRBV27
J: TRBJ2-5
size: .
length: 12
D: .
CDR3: CASSPNQETQYF
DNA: TGTGCCAGCAGTCCGAACCAAGAGACCCAGTACTTC

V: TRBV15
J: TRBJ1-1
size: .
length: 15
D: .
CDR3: CATSRGKGLETEAFF
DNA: TGTGCCACCAGCAGAGGGAAGGGATTGGAGACTGAAGCTTTCTTT

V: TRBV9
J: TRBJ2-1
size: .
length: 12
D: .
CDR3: CASSPEGSRLFF
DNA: TGTGCCAGCAGCCCCGAGGGCTCTAGACTGTTCTTC

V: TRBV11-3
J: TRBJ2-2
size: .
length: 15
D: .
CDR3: CASSLDRFSTGELFF
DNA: TGTGCCAGCAGCCTAGACAGGTTCTCCACCGGGGAGCTGTTTTTT

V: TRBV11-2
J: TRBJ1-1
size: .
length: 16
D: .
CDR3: CASSLVAGVLNTEAFF
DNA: TGTGCCAGCAGCTTAGTGGCAGGGGTCCTGAACACTGAAGCTTTCTTT

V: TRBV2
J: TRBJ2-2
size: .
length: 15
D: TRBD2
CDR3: CASSSAGGPVGELFF
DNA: TGTGCCAGCAGTTCAGCGGGGGGGCCGGTCGGGGAGCTGTTTTTT

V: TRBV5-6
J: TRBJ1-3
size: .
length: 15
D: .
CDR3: CASSLGGSSGNTIYF
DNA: TGTGCCAGCAGCTTGGGGGGTAGCTCTGGAAACACCATATATTTT

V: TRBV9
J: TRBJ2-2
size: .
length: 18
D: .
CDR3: CASSAPWGGGGNTGELFF
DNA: TGTGCCAGCAGCGCTCCCTGGGGGGGCGGGGGGAACACCGGGGAGCTGTTTTTT

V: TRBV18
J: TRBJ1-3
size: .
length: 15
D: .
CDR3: CASPMTDHSGNTIYF
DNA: TGTGCCAGCCCAATGACAGACCACTCTGGAAACACCATATATTTT

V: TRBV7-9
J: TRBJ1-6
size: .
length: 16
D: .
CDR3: CASSRLQGSYNSPLHF
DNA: TGTGCCAGCAGCCGACTCCAGGGATCCTATAATTCACCCCTCCACTTT

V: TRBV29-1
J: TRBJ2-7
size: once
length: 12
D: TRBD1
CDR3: CSGRQGTYEQYF
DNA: TGCAGCGGGAGACAGGGCACCTACGAGCAGTACTTC

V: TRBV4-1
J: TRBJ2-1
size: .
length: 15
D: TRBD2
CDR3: CASTRGRGGHDEQFF
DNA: TGCGCCAGCACCCGGGGGCGGGGGGGCCATGATGAGCAGTTCTTC

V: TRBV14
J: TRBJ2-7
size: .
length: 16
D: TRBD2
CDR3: CASSRGLAGGPFEQYF
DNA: TGTGCCAGCAGCCGTGGACTAGCGGGGGGGCCTTTCGAGCAGTACTTC

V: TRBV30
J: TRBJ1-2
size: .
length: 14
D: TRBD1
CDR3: CAWSVIGQGDGYTF
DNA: TGTGCCTGGAGTGTTATAGGACAGGGGGATGGCTACACCTTC

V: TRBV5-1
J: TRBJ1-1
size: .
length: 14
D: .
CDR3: CASSLGTGGYEAFF
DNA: TGCGCCAGCAGCTTGGGGACCGGGGGATATGAAGCTTTCTTT

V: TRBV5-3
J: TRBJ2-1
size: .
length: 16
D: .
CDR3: CARSLVRADPGCEQFF
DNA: TGTGCCAGAAGCTTGGTGAGGGCGGACCCCGGTTGTGAGCAGTTCTTC